The entry below gives a single T cell receptor (beta chain) sequence along with its context. The antigen it recognizes is unknown. Per-nucleotide qualities are absent, and no much larger clonotype sits a single base away. The trial excluded patients who had a history of autoimmune disease or who were on systemic immunosuppression. Peripheral blood for TCR sequencing was drawn from every dose cohort at baseline, at cycle 4 day 1 and at cycle 7 day 1. The samples were taken from a phase I, first-in-human, multicenter, open-label dose-escalation trial of ivuxolimab. The trial enrolled adults with locally advanced or metastatic head and neck squamous cell, hepatocellular, melanoma or renal cell carcinoma. Before TCR sequencing, CD4+ T cells and CD8+ T cells from peripheral blood were sorted into separate populations. Sequences MGHDK (CDR1) and SYGVNS (CDR2) are obtained from the germline V gene. The CDR3 runs 15 residues from the cysteine to the phenylalanine. The CDR3 DNA has 45 bases and is translated from base 1. V is pruned by 3 bases and J by 2 bases, leaving 5 bases of the junction without a gene match.

This record comes from a study of OX40 agonist ivuxolimab in advanced cancers. General notes on the study: Ivuxolimab was an agonistic, fully human IgG2 monoclonal antibody directed against OX40 (CD134), a costimulatory receptor. Intravenous ivuxolimab was administered to patients every 2 weeks at six dose levels: 0.01, 0.1, 0.3, 1.5, 3 and 10 mg/kg. Partial responses were achieved by three dose-escalation patients, of whom one had hepatocellular carcinoma and two had cutaneous melanoma. Prior anti-PD-1, anti-PD-L1 or anti-CTLA-4 therapy was permitted, and approximately 42% of dose-escalation patients had received checkpoint inhibitors. Peripheral TCRbeta sequencing was intended to test whether TCR sequence diversity was altered and clonal T-cell expansion was caused by ivuxolimab. Of the 52 patients in dose escalation, around 20 had hepatocellular carcinoma, about 15 had melanoma, 9 had renal cell carcinoma and 9 had head and neck cancer. In the dose-escalation cohort, about four fifths of patients were male, and the mean age was approximately 60 years with a range of about 23 to 79. The monotherapy dose-escalation portion (N ≈ 57 patients) of the phase I ivuxolimab trial is reported in the paper.

To sequence the TCRbeta CDR3 region, genomic DNA was isolated from the sorted cells. The immunoSEQ Assay was used to sequence the TCRbeta CDR3 regions. In its TCRdb copy, this immuneACCESS table keeps in-frame sequences only and misses some clones. Where compared with another copy, unresolved V genes explain less than half of these, and the others have no known cause. The sample records about 74,000 clones, 80% to 90% of which are singletons. 1.5% to 2% of the sample is taken by the ten largest. Study-level results and caveats: After ivuxolimab, expanded clones were on average more numerous among CD8+ T cells than among CD4+ T cells. Low levels of normalized T-cell clonal expansion were also seen in some patients who did not respond. Antigen specificity was not determined for the clonally expanded peripheral T cells. At doses from 0.1 to 3.0 mg/kg, clonal expansion was seen in both CD4+ and CD8+ blood T cells between baseline and week 6. In partial responders in the 0.1-3.0 mg/kg groups, normalized peripheral clonal expansion was found to be among the lowest, especially among CD8+ T cells.

The chain is encoded by TRBV25-1 joined to TRBJ2-7; TRBD1 aligns with 9 central bases. This specimen was CD4+ or CD8+ T cells sorted from blood, taken in a trial of the OX40 agonist ivuxolimab. The sequence came from an adult with an advanced solid tumor such as melanoma, head and neck, liver or kidney cancer. Read as DNA, the sequence is TGTGCCAGCAGTGACCCGGGACAGGGACCCTACGAGCAGTACTTC. Its translation reads: CASSDPGQGPYEQYF.